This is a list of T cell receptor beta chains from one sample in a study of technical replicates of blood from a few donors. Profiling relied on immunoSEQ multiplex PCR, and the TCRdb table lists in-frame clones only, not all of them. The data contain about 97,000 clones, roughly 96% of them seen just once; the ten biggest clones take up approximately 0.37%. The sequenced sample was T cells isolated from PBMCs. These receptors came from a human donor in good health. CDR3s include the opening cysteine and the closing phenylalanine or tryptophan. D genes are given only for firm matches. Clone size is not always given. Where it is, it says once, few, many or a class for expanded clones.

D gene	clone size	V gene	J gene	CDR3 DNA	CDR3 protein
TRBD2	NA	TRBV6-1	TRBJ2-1	TGTGCCAGCAGGGTAGCGGGAGTTTATGAGCAGTTCTTC	CASRVAGVYEQFF
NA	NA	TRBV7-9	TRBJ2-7	TGTGCCAGCAGTTTCCAGGACTACGAGCAGTACTTC	CASSFQDYEQYF
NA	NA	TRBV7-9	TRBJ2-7	TGTGCCAGCAGCTTATCCGGGAGAGCCTACGAGCAGTACTTC	CASSLSGRAYEQYF
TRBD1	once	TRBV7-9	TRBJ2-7	TGTGCCAGCACCCGGGGACAGATATACGAGCAGTACTTC	CASTRGQIYEQYF
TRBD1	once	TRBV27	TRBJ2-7	TGTGCCAGCAGTTTGGGACAGGGGTCCTACGAGCAGTACTTC	CASSLGQGSYEQYF
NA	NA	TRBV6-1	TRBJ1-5	TGTGCCAGCACTGGACAGCACAGCAATCAGCCCCAGCATTTT	CASTGQHSNQPQHF
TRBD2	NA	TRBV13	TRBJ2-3	TGTGCCAGCAGCTTAAGCGGGATATATACGCAGTATTTT	CASSLSGIYTQYF
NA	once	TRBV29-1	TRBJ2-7	TGCAGCGTTTCCAGGTCGTTGGAGGACGAGCAGTACTTC	CSVSRSLEDEQYF
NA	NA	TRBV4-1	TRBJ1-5	TGCGCCAGCAGGGAACGGGGACTCTTAAATCAGCCCCAGCATTTT	CASRERGLLNQPQHF
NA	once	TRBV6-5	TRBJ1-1	TGTGCCAGCAGTTACTCGATATCCGGGGTCACTGAAGCTTTCTTT	CASSYSISGVTEAFF